These 30 T cell receptor beta chains originate from one sample sequenced in a study of identical twins. MiXCR, run by TCRdb on the 5' RACE reads, gives a single entry per CDR3 protein. The sample lists around 1.7 million distinct CDR3 sequences, about 31% occurring once. Sequencing was performed on cord blood. Receptors originate from a newborn girl in good health.

In this sample, this clonotype turned up a few times. The chain links TRBV9 to TRBJ2-3; D is unresolved. Germline values: CDR1 SGDLS, CDR2 YYNGEE. Trimming cost V 0 bases and J 2 bases, with 10 bases left between them. The CDR3 has 15 residues. The CDR3 region has the DNA TGTGCCAGCAGCGTAGAGAGACTGCCCACAGATACGCAGTATTTT. This encodes CASSVERLPTDTQYF.

The chain couples TRBV5-6 to TRBJ2-3, with TRBD2 matching over 11 bases. The CDR3 has 17 residues. With 0 bases clipped from V and 3 bases from J, the junction kept 6 bases outside the gene matches. From germline, CDR1 is SGHDT and CDR2 YYEEEE. The CDR3 DNA follows: TGTGCCAGCAGCTTGGCCCCGACTAGCGGGATGACAGATACGCAGTATTTT. Protein: CASSLAPTSGMTDTQYF.

This clonotype was recorded a few times. The chain is built from TRBV7-2 and TRBJ2-1, with 8 bases fitting TRBD2. Germline V gene sequence: CDR1 SGHTA, CDR2 FQGNSA. V shed 7 bases, J shed 8 bases, and the junction held 7 bases outside the gene matches. This CDR3 contains 13 residues. This CDR3 is CASTSGGPDEQFF. The CDR3 DNA reads as TGTGCCAGCACCTCGGGGGGGCCAGATGAGCAGTTCTTC.

The gene calls are TRBV2 and TRBJ1-4; D possibly corresponds to TRBD1 (6 bases). This CDR3 is 13 amino acids long. Trimming left V 6 bases short and J 5 bases short, with 10 bases between. CDR1 and CDR2 (germline): SNHLY, FYNNEI. As DNA, the CDR3 is TGTGCCAGCAGCAAAACAGGGAATGAAAAACTGTTTTTT. It yields the protein CASSKTGNEKLFF.

CDR3 in amino acids: CASSEMGGSQPQHF. For the CDR3, the DNA is TGTGCCAGCAGTGAGATGGGGGGCAGCCAGCCCCAGCATTTT. The chain is built from TRBV2 and TRBJ1-5; TRBD1 might be the D (6 bases). CDR3 size: 14 residues. CDR1 is SNHLY and CDR2 is FYNNEI in the germline V gene. Trimming stripped 3 bases from V and 7 bases from J, with 13 bases between.

This clonotype was detected a few times. The chain uses TRBV7-9 and TRBJ2-1; D possibly corresponds to TRBD2 (7 bases). Germline V CDR1 and CDR2: SEHNR, FQNEAQ (reference sequence). The CDR3 totals 18 residues. V was cut by 1 base and J by 6 bases, with 22 bases left in between. CDR3 protein: CASSLGPNSKGGGNEQFF. The CDR3, as DNA: TGTGCCAGCAGCTTAGGACCCAATAGTAAGGGAGGGGGCAATGAGCAGTTCTTC.

This clonotype turned up a few times. J is TRBJ1-1 and V is TRBV5-1; tentative D call: TRBD1 (6 bases). The germline V and J ends were trimmed by 3 bases and 6 bases, with 12 bases remaining between them. The CDR3 has 13 amino acids. CDR1 and CDR2 (germline): SGHRS, YFSETQ. The CDR3, as DNA: TGCGCCAGCAGCTCGATACAGGGTTCTGAAGCTTTCTTT. Encoded protein: CASSSIQGSEAFF.

The genes are TRBV6-5 and TRBJ2-3, with 12 bases matching TRBD2. CDR1 MNHEY and CDR2 SVGAGI come from the germline V gene. CDR3 size: 17 residues. The junction had 4 bases not matched to a gene; V was cut back by 0 bases and J by 3 bases. The CDR3, as DNA: TGTGCCAGCAGTTACTCGACCGGGACTAGCGGGACAGATACGCAGTATTTT. This encodes CASSYSTGTSGTDTQYF.

This clonotype was counted between two and nine times. This chain joins TRBV7-2 and TRBJ1-5; TRBD1 might be the D (5 bases). Germline CDR1 and CDR2: SGHTA and FQGNSA. V was trimmed by 2 bases and J by 7 bases, leaving 15 bases between them. CDR3 length: 15 residues. As DNA, the CDR3 is TGTGCCAGCAGCTTATTCCAGGGAAACGGGCAGCCCCAGCATTTT. Residues: CASSLFQGNGQPQHF.

This clonotype occurred a few times. J is TRBJ1-5 and V is TRBV20-1, with D tentatively TRBD1 (6 bases). V lost 8 bases to trimming and J lost 6 bases, with 14 bases between them. Germline loops: CDR1 DFQATT, CDR2 SNEGSKA (reference sequence). This CDR3 spans 12 amino acids. CDR3 residues: CSPTGRGQPQHF. The DNA for the CDR3 is TGCAGTCCGACAGGTCGGGGTCAGCCCCAGCATTTT.

This clonotype has just a few counts. The gene calls are TRBV14 and TRBJ2-7, with D maybe TRBD2 (5 bases). The CDR3 runs 15 residues. CDR1 and CDR2 from the germline V gene are SGHDN and FVKESK. Trimming cost V 0 bases and J 2 bases, with 11 bases left between them. DNA for the CDR3: TGTGCCAGCAGCCAAGAGGCGGGCTCTACCTACGAGCAGTACTTC. This translates into CASSQEAGSTYEQYF.

This clonotype was recorded at least ten times. This chain uses TRBV12-3 or TRBV12-4 with TRBJ2-7, with D uncertain. The CDR3 is 15 residues long. V lost 5 bases to trimming and J lost 3 bases, with 17 bases between them. DNA of the CDR3: TGTGCCAGCAGTCCGACCCGTCTTTGGGACTACGAGCAGTACTTC. Encoded protein: CASSPTRLWDYEQYF.

V usage is TRBV5-1 and J usage is TRBJ1-2; D perhaps matches TRBD1 (5 bases). Germline V gives CDR1 SGHRS, CDR2 YFSETQ. Trimming cost V 4 bases and J 3 bases, with 13 bases left between them. The length of the CDR3 is 14 residues. The CDR3 reads CASSPGRTYYGYTF. In DNA form, the CDR3 reads TGCGCCAGCAGCCCGGGACGGACTTACTATGGCTACACCTTC.

This clonotype was recorded at least ten times. The chain combines TRBV20-1 with TRBJ2-7; possibly TRBD1 or TRBD2 for D (5 bases each). In germline, CDR1 is DFQATT, CDR2 SNEGSKA (reference sequence). V lost 1 base, J lost 3 bases, and 7 bases lay in between. This CDR3 region has 12 residues. CDR3 sequence (DNA): TGCAGTGCTAGAGGGGACCGCTACGAGCAGTACTTC. This translates into CSARGDRYEQYF.

This clonotype appeared many times. The V and J genes are TRBV12-3 or TRBV12-4 and TRBJ2-4; D is ambiguous. With 6 bases removed from V and 3 bases from J, the gap between germline ends came to 15 bases. This CDR3 is built from 15 residues. In DNA form, the CDR3 reads TGTGCCAGCAGCTCCCTGGGGTTATACAAAAACATTCAGTACTTC. It encodes CASSSLGLYKNIQYF.

In this sample, this clonotype turned up a few times. V and J are TRBV4-1 and TRBJ2-5; possible D gene TRBD2, 6 bases. Trimming shortened V by 5 bases and J by 3 bases, and 13 bases separated the two germline ends. CDR1 and CDR2 from the germline V gene are MGHRA and YSYEKL. CDR3 length equals 14 residues. This CDR3 reads CASSDPTREETQYF. In DNA, the CDR3 is TGCGCCAGCAGCGATCCGACTAGGGAAGAGACCCAGTACTTC.

This chain uses TRBV12-3 or TRBV12-4 with TRBJ2-1, with unresolved D. This CDR3 comprises 14 residues. Trimming took 5 bases from V and 3 from J, leaving 11 bases between them. The CDR3 nucleotides are TGTGCCAGCAGTCCCGACGAAATCTACAATGAGCAGTTCTTC. Protein sequence: CASSPDEIYNEQFF.

The chain links TRBV6-5 to TRBJ1-6, with 7 bases fitting TRBD1. Germline V gives CDR1 MNHEY, CDR2 SVGAGI. The trim removed 2 bases at V and 9 bases at J, leaving 1 base unmatched. The CDR3 covers 13 residues. The CDR3 region is CASSYRGRSPLHF. The CDR3, as DNA: TGTGCCAGCAGTTACAGGGGGCGTTCACCCCTCCACTTT.

The gene calls are TRBV5-5 and TRBJ2-2, with TRBD2 matching over 10 bases. The CDR3 is 17 amino acids. After removal of 4 bases from V and 3 bases from J, the junction contained 9 bases not matched to a gene. Germline assignment: CDR1 SGHKS and CDR2 YYEKEE (reference sequence). For the CDR3, the DNA is TGTGCCAGCAGCCACAGGGGTGGACTAGCGGACACCGGGGAGCTGTTTTTT. It codes for CASSHRGGLADTGELFF. The entire variable domain, with the rest obtained from reference TRBV5-5 and TRBJ2-2, is as follows: DAGVTQSPTHLIKTRGQQVTLRCSPISGHKSVSWYQQVLGQGPQFIFQYYEKEERGRGNFPDRFSARQFPNYSSELNVNALLLGDSALYLCASSHRGGLADTGELFFGEGSRLTVL.

The chain couples TRBV6-5 to TRBJ2-7; TRBD2 agrees at 9 bases. Germline lookup yields CDR1 MNHEY and CDR2 SVGAGI. The CDR3 sequence is 19 residues long. J was trimmed by 0 bases and V by 0 bases; bases with no gene match: 12. This CDR3 is CASSYSGGRALPSSYEQYF. The CDR3 coding sequence is TGTGCCAGCAGTTACTCGGGCGGGAGGGCCCTCCCGAGCTCCTACGAGCAGTACTTC.

The rearrangement uses TRBV21-1 and TRBJ2-3; TRBD2 is the table's D call and was not checked against the DNA. TRBV21-1 is noted as a pseudogene. This CDR3 is 16 amino acids long. This chain's CDR3 is CASRAPGLPDTDTQYF. The CDR3 bases are TGTGCCAGCAGGGCCCCGGGACTACCCGACACAGATACGCAGTATTTT.

This chain connects TRBV25-1 to TRBJ2-5; D remains ambiguous. V shed 5 bases and J shed 0 bases, with 16 bases lying between them. The germline V gene encodes CDR1 MGHDK and CDR2 SYGVNS. CDR3 length equals 16 residues. CDR3 loop: CASSRLFGRNQETQYF. The CDR3 DNA is TGTGCCAGCAGTCGACTTTTTGGGCGCAACCAAGAGACCCAGTACTTC.

This clonotype occurred once. DNA for the CDR3: TGTGCCAGCAGCCTCTTGCAGAGCTCCTACAATGAGCAGTTCTTC. Translating it yields CASSLLQSSYNEQFF. The V call is TRBV9, the J call TRBJ2-1; no definite D call. CDR1 and CDR2 from the germline V gene are SGDLS and YYNGEE. Trimming stripped 4 bases from V and 0 bases from J, with 11 bases between. The CDR3 extends over 15 amino acids.

The J gene is TRBJ1-6, the V gene TRBV14, with TRBD1 identical over 8 bases. CDR3 length: 16 residues. V lost 1 base to trimming and J lost 2 bases; unmatched junction nucleotides: 1. CDR1 and CDR2 from the germline V gene are SGHDN and FVKESK. The CDR3 sequence: CASSQATGAYNSPLHF. CDR3 in DNA: TGTGCCAGCAGCCAAGCGACAGGGGCCTATAATTCACCCCTCCACTTT.

This clonotype was counted only a few times. This CDR3 is CASSERAASYNEQFF. The CDR3 region has the DNA TGTGCCAGCAGTGAACGGGCGGCCTCCTACAATGAGCAGTTCTTC. This sequence joins TRBV2 and TRBJ2-1; D is undetermined. This CDR3 contains 15 residues. Germline CDR1 and CDR2: SNHLY and FYNNEI. V gave up 2 bases and J gave up 0 bases, with 8 bases separating them. Full variable domain (missing parts from reference TRBV2 and TRBJ2-1): EPEVTQTPSHQVTQMGQEVILRCVPISNHLYFYWYRQILGQKVEFLVSFYNNEISEKSEIFDDQFSVERPDGSNFTLKIRSTKLEDSAMYFCASSERAASYNEQFFGPGTRLTVL.

This clonotype has a handful of counts. This chain connects TRBV28 to TRBJ2-3, with 9 bases that match TRBD2. Germline V gives CDR1 MDHEN, CDR2 SYDVKM. This CDR3 has 16 residues. Losses at the gene ends were 5 bases for V and 2 bases for J; bases not matched to a gene: 8. The DNA of the CDR3 is TGTGCCAGCAGTACGCAGACTAGCGGATACACAGATACGCAGTATTTT. Translated, it gives CASSTQTSGYTDTQYF.

This chain connects TRBV12-3 or TRBV12-4 to TRBJ2-2, with D perhaps TRBD1 or TRBD2 (6 bases each). Between the trimmed V and J ends, which lost 3 bases and 6 bases, there was a span of 8 bases. This CDR3 is 13 amino acids long. CDR3 coding DNA: TGTGCCAGCAGTTTCCGGGGGCCCGGGGAGCTGTTTTTT. As protein: CASSFRGPGELFF.

The chain carries TRBV5-1 and TRBJ1-4; D perhaps matches TRBD1 (5 bases). The ends were cut back, 0 bases at V and 0 bases at J, with 9 bases in the middle. Germline V lookup: CDR1 SGHRS, CDR2 YFSETQ. The CDR3 is made up of 16 amino acids. The DNA for the CDR3 is TGCGCCAGCAGCTTGGCGGGACCTCCAACTAATGAAAAACTGTTTTTT. As protein: CASSLAGPPTNEKLFF.

This clonotype was seen a few times. The V gene is TRBV27, the J gene TRBJ2-7, with D unclear. The ends were cut back, 5 bases at V and 6 bases at J, with 17 bases in the middle. The CDR3 loop spans 14 amino acids. Germline CDR1 and CDR2: MNHEY and SMNVEV (reference sequence). The CDR3 loop reads CASSPRAPPGEQYF. Here the CDR3 DNA reads TGTGCCAGCAGTCCCCGGGCTCCCCCGGGCGAGCAGTACTTC.

This clonotype was seen only a few times. The chain carries TRBV20-1 and TRBJ2-1; TRBD2 agrees at 9 bases. CDR3 length: 15 amino acids. V shed 0 bases, J shed 5 bases, and the junction held 5 bases outside the gene matches. Germline-derived CDR1 and CDR2 are DFQATT and SNEGSKA (reference sequence). In DNA form, the CDR3 reads TGCAGTGCTAGAGAAGCTAGCGGGGAGCACAATGAGCAGTTCTTC. As protein: CSAREASGEHNEQFF.